The 15 T cell receptor beta chains presented below share a single source sample, sequenced in a study of blood T cells in healthy people across ages. Sample-barcoded 5' priming and a J-beta primer mix drove a second PCR of 7 to 11 cycles. TCRdb re-called the 5' RACE reads with MiXCR, one entry per CDR3 protein. The sample carries about 510,000 distinct CDR3 sequences, about 27% recorded once. These data also formed part of another study, on T cells of mothers and their children.

Sequences were obtained from blood. The receptors stem from a boy between 2 and 15 years old in good health.

The chain has TRBV27 and TRBJ2-3; 7 bases map to TRBD1. The germline V gene has CDR1 MNHEY and CDR2 SMNVEV (reference sequence). There are 14 residues in the CDR3. J gave up 4 bases and V 4 bases, and 5 bases lay outside the gene matches. The CDR3 spells CASSSRGPPDTQYF. CDR3 nucleotides: TGTGCCAGCAGTTCAAGGGGGCCGCCAGATACGCAGTATTTT.

This clonotype was counted only a few times. This chain links TRBV20-1 with TRBJ1-2; no definite D call. The CDR3 is 12 amino acids. Trimming removed 6 bases from V and 4 bases from J, with 12 bases in between. CDR1 is DFQATT, CDR2 SNEGSKA, per germline (reference sequence). CDR3 sequence: CSAVTSSYGYTF. The CDR3 DNA follows: TGCAGTGCGGTGACGTCAAGCTATGGCTACACCTTC.

The chain recombines TRBV6-1 with TRBJ2-7; 11 bases are a match to TRBD1. Per germline, CDR1 MNHNS and CDR2 SASEGT. J lost 6 bases, V lost 5 bases, and 18 bases had no gene match. This CDR3 comprises 18 residues. CDR3 nucleotides: TGTGCCAGCAGTCCAGGGACAGGGGGTAACTACTTGTCGCTCGAGCAGTACTTC. It translates to CASSPGTGGNYLSLEQYF.

The chain carries TRBV7-8 and TRBJ2-7; TRBD1 matches at 8 bases. V dropped 5 bases and J dropped 3; count of bases not matched to a gene: 6. The CDR3 is made up of 14 amino acids. The germline gives CDR1 SGHVS, CDR2 FQNEAQ. CDR3 sequence reads: CASSPQGAYYEQYF. In DNA form, the CDR3 reads TGTGCCAGCAGCCCTCAGGGGGCCTACTACGAGCAGTACTTC. Complete variable domain (other parts from reference TRBV7-8 and TRBJ2-7): GAGVSQSPRYKVAKRGQDVALRCDPISGHVSLFWYQQALGQGPEFLTYFQNEAQLDKSGLPSDRFFAERPEGSVSTLKIQRTQQEDSAVYLCASSPQGAYYEQYFGPGTRLTVT.

CDR3 nucleotides: TGTGCCAGCAGCCCGCGGGGGACCAACACCGGGGAGCTGTTTTTT. Encoded protein: CASSPRGTNTGELFF. The chain employs TRBV9 and TRBJ2-2, with TRBD2 matching 7 bases. V lost 4 bases and J lost 2; bases outside the gene matches: 5. The germline V gene encodes CDR1 SGDLS and CDR2 YYNGEE. This CDR3 spans 15 amino acids. The whole variable domain, filled in from reference TRBV9 and TRBJ2-2, reads DSGVTQTPKHLITATGQRVTLRCSPRSGDLSVYWYQQSLDQGLQFLIQYYNGEERAKGNILERFSAQQFPDLHSELNLSSLELGDSALYFCASSPRGTNTGELFFGEGSRLTVL.

The chain's CDR3 is CASSLGGDGTEAFF. CDR3 DNA sequence: TGCGCCAGCAGCTTGGGAGGGGATGGCACTGAAGCTTTCTTT. The gene calls are TRBV5-1 and TRBJ1-1, with a possible D match to TRBD1 (5 bases). The ends were cut back, 0 bases at V and 4 bases at J, with 10 bases in the middle. The CDR3 covers 14 residues. Germline assignment: CDR1 SGHRS and CDR2 YFSETQ.

CDR3 protein: CASSPVPGLADYNEQFF. The DNA of the CDR3 is TGTGCCAGCAGCCCCGTCCCGGGACTAGCGGATTACAATGAGCAGTTCTTC. The chain uses TRBV7-8 and TRBJ2-7, with 11 bases matching TRBD2. The J call may be in error: the DNA end matches TRBJ2-1 better. Germline V lookup: CDR1 SGHVS, CDR2 FQNEAQ. The CDR3 contains 17 residues.

This CDR3 is CASSLEAGWSNEQYF. The DNA for the CDR3 is TGTGCCAGCAGCTTAGAAGCAGGGTGGTCCAACGAGCAGTACTTC. The V and J genes are TRBV7-8 and TRBJ2-7, with a possible D match to TRBD1 (5 bases). The CDR3 has 15 amino acids. With 1 base removed from V and 5 bases from J, the gap between germline ends came to 15 bases. Germline CDR1 SGHVS, CDR2 FQNEAQ.

This chain links TRBV29-1 with TRBJ2-1; a possible D gene is TRBD1 (6 bases). Germline V gene lookup returns CDR1 SQVTM and CDR2 ANQGSEA. This CDR3 comprises 16 residues. V was trimmed by 5 bases and J by 2 bases, leaving 19 bases between them. The CDR3 nucleotides are TGCAGCGTTTGGTTATCAGGGGCGTTAGCCTACAATGAGCAGTTCTTC. It translates to CSVWLSGALAYNEQFF.

The rearrangement joins TRBV28 to TRBJ1-2, with 7 nucleotides matching TRBD1. CDR1 and CDR2 (germline): MDHEN, SYDVKM. The CDR3 is made up of 14 amino acids. V shed 5 bases and J 8 bases; nucleotides not matched to a gene: 11. DNA for the CDR3: TGTGCCAGCAGTCCACTTGACAGGGTCGGCGGCTACACCTTC. Its protein product is CASSPLDRVGGYTF.

This clonotype appeared a few times. This chain joins TRBV29-1 and TRBJ1-1; no clear D. Germline CDR1 is SQVTM and CDR2 is ANQGSEA. The CDR3 is 11 amino acids. The ends were cut back, 4 bases at V and 2 bases at J, with 5 bases in the middle. CDR3 bases: TGCAGCGTTGGCCCCAACACTGAAGCTTTCTTT. It is translated as CSVGPNTEAFF.

The rearrangement uses TRBV29-1 and TRBJ2-7; 9 bases fit TRBD1. The V segment lost 4 bases and the J segment 5 bases; nucleotides outside the gene matches: 3. CDR3 length: 12 amino acids. The germline V gene encodes CDR1 SQVTM and CDR2 ANQGSEA. The CDR3 loop is CSVGGTGNEQYF. CDR3 sequence (DNA): TGCAGCGTTGGAGGGACAGGGAACGAGCAGTACTTC.

In its sample, this clonotype was seen a few times. This chain joins TRBV13 and TRBJ1-4, with D maybe TRBD1 (6 bases). The CDR3 covers 16 residues. V lost 6 bases and J 0 bases, leaving 14 bases between the germline ends. Germline V gene data show CDR1 as PRHDT and CDR2 as FYEKMQ (reference sequence). The CDR3 sequence is CASSSGQSSTNEKLFF. The CDR3 nucleotides read TGTGCCAGCAGTTCCGGACAGTCCTCAACTAATGAAAAACTGTTTTTT. The whole variable domain, filled in from reference TRBV13 and TRBJ1-4, reads AAGVIQSPRHLIKEKRETATLKCYPIPRHDTVYWYQQGPGQDPQFLISFYEKMQSDKGSIPDRFSAQQFSDYHSELNMSSLELGDSALYFCASSSGQSSTNEKLFFGSGTQLSVL.

This clonotype has only a few counts. This chain connects TRBV4-3 to TRBJ2-2, with 10 bases lining up with TRBD2. The J segment lost 7 bases and the V segment lost 0 bases, leaving 8 bases of the junction unmatched. Germline CDR1 is LGHNA and CDR2 is YSLEER. The length of the CDR3 is 17 residues. The chain's CDR3 is CASSQDDLAGAVGELFF. The CDR3 nucleotides read TGCGCCAGCAGCCAAGATGACCTAGCGGGAGCCGTCGGGGAGCTGTTTTTT.

This clonotype was seen a few times. The rearrangement uses TRBV9 and TRBJ1-1, with TRBD1 as a possible D gene (6 bases). The CDR3 runs 15 residues. Trimming removed 3 bases from V and 4 bases from J, with 16 bases in between. In germline, CDR1 is SGDLS, CDR2 YYNGEE. The CDR3 sequence: CASSALDRGTTEAFF. The CDR3 bases are TGTGCCAGCAGCGCGCTGGACAGAGGGACCACTGAAGCTTTCTTT.